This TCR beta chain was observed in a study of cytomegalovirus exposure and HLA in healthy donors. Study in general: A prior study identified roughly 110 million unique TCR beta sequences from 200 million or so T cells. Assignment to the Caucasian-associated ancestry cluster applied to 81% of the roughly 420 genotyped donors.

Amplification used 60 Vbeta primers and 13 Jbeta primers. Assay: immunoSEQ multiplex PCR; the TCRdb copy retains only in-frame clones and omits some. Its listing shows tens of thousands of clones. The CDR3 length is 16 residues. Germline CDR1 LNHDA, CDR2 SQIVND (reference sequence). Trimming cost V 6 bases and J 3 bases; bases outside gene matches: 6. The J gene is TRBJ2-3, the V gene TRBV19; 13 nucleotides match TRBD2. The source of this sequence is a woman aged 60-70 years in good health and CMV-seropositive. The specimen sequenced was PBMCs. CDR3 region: CASSPRTSGGTDTQYF. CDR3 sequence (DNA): TGTGCCAGTAGCCCCCGGACTAGCGGGGGAACAGATACGCAGTATTTT.